The sequence of this TCR beta chain was determined in a study of T cells after posttransplantation cyclophosphamide. This CDR3 is built from 17 residues. The V gene lost 2 bases and the J gene lost 0 bases, with 14 bases spanning the gap. CDR1 is ENHRY, CDR2 SYGVKD, per germline. The table lists this clone with many counts. What it recognizes is unknown. Method: immunoSEQ multiplex PCR; TCRdb's copy keeps in-frame clones and lacks some. Listed for the sample are approximately 35,000 clones, none seen a single time. Findings of the study overall: Later blood repertoires were often dominated by clones from the donor CD8+ memory compartment. Recipient CMV seropositivity and CMV reactivation strongly tracked TRB clonality. Skin or GI-infiltrating T cells shared few TRB sequences with blood.

Input material: PBMCs. The chain couples TRBV10-3 to TRBJ1-5; no reliable D call. This clonotype was obtained from a girl aged 5 to 17 in good health, CMV-negative, and a related stem cell transplant donor. This CDR3 reads CAISESGGRYSNQPQHF. CDR3 nucleotide sequence: TGTGCCATCAGTGAGAGTGGCGGGAGATATAGCAATCAGCCCCAGCATTTT.